This note documents a single T cell receptor (beta chain) sequence. Its cognate antigen is unknown. PCR employed 60 Vbeta and 13 Jbeta primers. Sequencing used immunoSEQ multiplex PCR; TCRdb keeps in-frame clones, though not all of them. Of hundreds of thousands of clones listed, over 75% were seen once; the top ten hold about 0.47%. This sample stems from a study of cytomegalovirus exposure and HLA in healthy donors. General study results and limits: In a later analysis, the majority of CMV-associated beta chains seemingly showed HLA restriction. A later analysis associated around 17,000 TCR beta sequences with HLA alleles at a 0.05 false discovery rate. There were reportedly fewer N-insertions in an Asian-associated ancestry cluster than the roughly 670-donor mean, in a later analysis.

Specimen: PBMCs. The source is a boy younger than 18 in good health and CMV-seronegative.

The CDR3 spells CASSLVFGNYEQYF. CDR3 bases: TGTGCCAGCAGCTTAGTCTTCGGAAACTACGAGCAGTACTTC. J is TRBJ2-5 and V is TRBV5-5; D gene ambiguous. The J call is doubtful: the DNA matches TRBJ2-7 better. The CDR3 spans 14 residues. Germline assignment: CDR1 SGHKS and CDR2 YYEKEE (reference sequence).